One and the same sample provided the 10 T cell receptor beta chains below, sequenced in a study of shared clonotypes between healthy human individuals. Sequencing used immunoSEQ multiplex PCR; TCRdb keeps in-frame clones, though not all of them. The sample consists of roughly 2,000,000 clones, approximately 94% of them appearing once. Naive-designated CD8 cells lacked CD45RO, were positively enriched for CCR7, and omitted terminally differentiated effector memory CD45RA+ cells. The sample comprised naive CD8+ T cells sorted from blood. All receptors come from a man in his late teens or twenties in good health.

The chain employs TRBV2 and TRBJ2-2, with D unresolved. The CDR3 extends over 15 amino acids. Trimming shortened V by 7 bases and J by 0 bases, and 12 bases separated the two germline ends. Germline V lookup: CDR1 SNHLY, CDR2 FYNNEI. CDR3 DNA sequence: TGTGCCAGCACCGAGTGGCCAACGAACACCGGGGAGCTGTTTTTT. Its protein product is CASTEWPTNTGELFF.

This clone was detected once. The chain combines TRBV5-6 with TRBJ1-1, with a weak D call TRBD1 (5 bases). The CDR3 contains 16 residues. The germline V and J ends were trimmed by 0 bases and 5 bases, with 17 bases remaining between them. Germline values: CDR1 SGHDT, CDR2 YYEEEE. CDR3 protein: CASSLVQGREVTEAFF. The CDR3 DNA is TGTGCCAGCAGCTTGGTTCAGGGCCGTGAAGTAACTGAAGCTTTCTTT.

The J gene is TRBJ2-7, the V gene TRBV5-6, with 10 bases aligning to TRBD1. The CDR3 runs to 15 residues. Germline V gene lookup returns CDR1 SGHDT and CDR2 YYEEEE. The V and J ends lost 6 bases and 6 bases, in that order; junction bases with no gene match: 12. CDR3 nucleotide sequence: TGTGCCAGCACCCGCGAGGACAGGGGGTTTCGCGAGCAGTACTTC. As protein: CASTREDRGFREQYF.

This chain joins TRBV9 and TRBJ1-1; 8 bases are a match to TRBD1. The CDR3 has 18 amino acids. J was trimmed by 2 bases and V by 3 bases; bases with no gene match: 15. Germline V gene sequence: CDR1 SGDLS, CDR2 YYNGEE. CDR3 DNA sequence: TGTGCCAGCAGCGCCCCGAGGCAGGGGGCGCCCCTTAACACTGAAGCTTTCTTT. As protein: CASSAPRQGAPLNTEAFF. The variable domain in full, completed from reference TRBV9 and TRBJ1-1, reads DSGVTQTPKHLITATGQRVTLRCSPRSGDLSVYWYQQSLDQGLQFLIQYYNGEERAKGNILERFSAQQFPDLHSELNLSSLELGDSALYFCASSAPRQGAPLNTEAFFGQGTRLTVV.

Concerning this clone itself: This specimen includes other DNA sequences encoding the same CDR3. V gene TRBV20-1 combines with J gene TRBJ2-7; tentative D call: TRBD1 (6 bases). V gave up 4 bases and J gave up 4 bases, with 8 bases separating them. The CDR3 loop spans 11 amino acids. Germline assignment: CDR1 DFQATT and CDR2 SNEGSKA (reference sequence). CDR3: CSAKDSYEQYF. The DNA for the CDR3 is TGCAGTGCTAAGGACAGTTACGAGCAGTACTTC.

Remarks on this clone: This sample includes further DNA sequences coding for the same CDR3. The chain carries TRBV5-1 and TRBJ1-3, with D unclear. The germline gives CDR1 SGHRS, CDR2 YFSETQ. Trimming removed 0 bases from V and 0 bases from J, with 4 bases in between. This CDR3 spans 14 amino acids. This chain's CDR3 is CASSLDGSGNTIYF. The CDR3 bases are TGCGCCAGCAGCTTGGACGGCTCTGGAAACACCATATATTTT.

The CDR3 loop is CASSDLFTGVTEAFF. The CDR3 DNA is TGTGCCAGCAGTGATCTTTTCACAGGGGTAACTGAAGCTTTCTTT. The chain couples TRBV2 to TRBJ1-1; TRBD1 matches 7 bases. With V trimmed by 3 bases and J by 5 bases, 9 bases remained unmatched. Germline V gene data show CDR1 as SNHLY and CDR2 as FYNNEI. The CDR3 spans 15 residues.

The chain employs TRBV19 and TRBJ2-5; 16 bases match TRBD2. CDR1 is LNHDA and CDR2 is SQIVND in the germline V gene (reference sequence). The CDR3 is 18 amino acids. With V trimmed by 5 bases and J by 4 bases, 10 bases remained unmatched. The CDR3 coding sequence is TGTGCCAGTAGTTGGGGGACTAGCGGGAGGGCCTTTCCAGAGACCCAGTACTTC. Amino acids: CASSWGTSGRAFPETQYF.

The rearrangement joins TRBV4-1 to TRBJ2-1; 12 bases align to TRBD2. The CDR3 contains 19 residues. Trimming took 4 bases from V and 4 from J; bases not matched to a gene: 14. Germline values: CDR1 MGHRA, CDR2 YSYEKL. CDR3 sequence (DNA): TGCGCCAGCAGCCGCCGTGGGCTAGCGGGGGGGCCGGCGTACAATGAGCAGTTCTTC. It specifies CASSRRGLAGGPAYNEQFF.

Points on this clone: Within the sample, other DNA sequences also encode this same CDR3. This chain connects TRBV9 to TRBJ2-5, with TRBD2 identical over 10 bases. CDR1 and CDR2 (germline): SGDLS, YYNGEE. With 1 base clipped from V and 2 bases from J, the junction kept 2 bases outside the gene matches. The CDR3 is made up of 15 amino acids. The CDR3 here is CASSVPSGGQETQYF. CDR3 coding DNA: TGTGCCAGCAGCGTACCTAGCGGGGGACAAGAGACCCAGTACTTC.